This T cell receptor beta chain was sequenced for a study of shared clonotypes between healthy human individuals. In the original analysis: Filtering differed, since immunoSEQ gave only junction sequences and no quality scores. Libraries were prepared by immunoSEQ multiplex PCR; TCRdb keeps only in-frame clonotypes and omits some of them. V and J calls and clone size are given by that table; D and trimming were obtained from the DNA. Here the sample spans about 1.1 million clones, around three quarters being singletons. The CDR3 covers 15 residues. Trimming stripped 2 bases from V and 3 bases from J, with 10 bases between. Germline V CDR1 and CDR2: SGHTA, FQGTGA.

This rearrangement joins TRBV7-3 to TRBJ2-2; a possible D gene is TRBD2 (6 bases). Sequencing was carried out using memory CD4+ T cells from PBMCs. Subset: CD45RA-negative fraction. The sequence was collected from a young man in good health. Some clones in this sample may be carry-over from other donors' samples. DNA for the CDR3: TGTGCCAGCAGCTTACGTGGCGGGGACACCGGGGAGCTGTTTTTT. Its translation: CASSLRGGDTGELFF.